What follows are 32 T cell receptor beta chains derived from one specimen sequenced in a study of blood T cell repertoires in COVID-19. Clones were sequenced by immunoSEQ multiplex PCR, and TCRdb holds only the in-frame ones, with some missing. The sample yields approximately 360,000 clones, more than 75% seen once. The sample consisted of PBMCs or T cells enriched from blood (not recorded which). These receptors originate from a man between 40 and 49 years old in a cohort exposed to, infected with or recovered from COVID-19 (not recorded which).

The chain is built from TRBV28 and TRBJ1-1; 7 nucleotides line up with TRBD1. V shed 6 bases, J shed 5 bases, and the junction held 12 bases outside the gene matches. Per the germline V gene, CDR1 is MDHEN and CDR2 is SYDVKM. CDR3 length: 15 amino acids. The CDR3 DNA reads as TGTGCCAGCAGACCCCAGACAGGGATTTGGACTGAAGCTTTCTTT. The encoded protein is CASRPQTGIWTEAFF.

This chain uses TRBV4-2 with TRBJ2-7; D uncertain. Germline CDR1 reads LGHNA; CDR2 reads YNFKEQ. V was clipped by 1 base and J by 5 bases, with 12 bases between them. The CDR3 has 14 amino acids. The CDR3: CASSQVAGSDEQYF. CDR3 in DNA: TGTGCCAGCAGCCAAGTGGCCGGGTCCGACGAGCAGTACTTC.

This chain uses TRBV6-1 with TRBJ1-2; 10 bases agree with TRBD1. The ends lost 2 bases at V and 5 bases at J; junction bases unmatched: 17. Germline CDR1 is MNHNS and CDR2 is SASEGT. The length of the CDR3 is 19 residues. CDR3 nucleotides: TGTGCCAGCAGTGAAAGAAGACCGGGACAGGGGAATTCTCGATATGGCTACACCTTC. It encodes CASSERRPGQGNSRYGYTF.

This clone has just one count. The chain joins TRBV19 to TRBJ2-5; no clear D gene. Germline loops: CDR1 LNHDA, CDR2 SQIVND (reference sequence). The CDR3 has 13 amino acids. V lost 3 bases, J lost 2 bases, and 7 bases lay in between. The CDR3 region has the DNA TGTGCCAGTAGTATCGGCAGGCAAGAGACCCAGTACTTC. Residues: CASSIGRQETQYF.

The chain has TRBV6-4 and TRBJ2-3, with 13 bases matching TRBD2. The V gene's germline CDR1 is MRHNA and CDR2 SNTAGT. The CDR3 is 15 amino acids. V gave up 8 bases and J gave up 8 bases; unmatched junction bases: 10. The CDR3 DNA is TGTGCCAGCGCTTTACTAGCGGGAGGGCCGGGTACGCAGTATTTT. It translates to CASALLAGGPGTQYF.

V usage is TRBV5-4 and J usage is TRBJ2-1, with a possible D match to TRBD1 (6 bases). Trimming took off 2 bases at V and 6 bases at J, with 12 bases between the two ends. The CDR3 spans 14 residues. Germline V gene data show CDR1 as SGHNT and CDR2 as YYREEE (reference sequence). CDR3 DNA: TGTGCCAGCAGCTTTTGGGGCAGGGGCAATGAGCAGTTCTTC. Translated, it gives CASSFWGRGNEQFF. Based on the CDR3 plus reference TRBV5-4 and TRBJ2-1, the full variable domain is ETGVTQSPTHLIKTRGQQVTLRCSSQSGHNTVSWYQQALGQGPQFIFQYYREEENGRGNFPPRFSGLQFPNYSSELNVNALELDDSALYLCASSFWGRGNEQFFGPGTRLTVL.

The chain links TRBV19 to TRBJ2-7; unclear D gene. CDR1 is LNHDA, CDR2 SQIVND, per germline (reference sequence). CDR3 length equals 14 residues. Trimming pared 3 bases from V and 1 base from J, leaving 10 bases between. The CDR3 DNA is TGTGCCAGTAGTATGGCCTCAGGTTCCTACGAGCAGTACTTC. Protein product: CASSMASGSYEQYF.

This sequence joins TRBV5-6 and TRBJ2-7, with 9 bases matching TRBD1. The CDR3 consists of 16 residues. The V and J ends lost 1 base and 3 bases, in that order; junction bases with no gene match: 8. The germline V gene has CDR1 SGHDT and CDR2 YYEEEE. The CDR3 sequence: CASSLNSGTGHYEQYF. CDR3 nucleotide sequence: TGTGCCAGCAGCTTGAACTCTGGGACAGGGCACTACGAGCAGTACTTC.

This chain links TRBV15 with TRBJ2-3; D is unclear. The CDR3 sequence is 13 residues long. V was cut by 9 bases and J by 0 bases, with 10 bases left in between. Germline CDR1 is LNHNV and CDR2 is YYDKDF (reference sequence). DNA of the CDR3: TGTGCCACTGGGCTGTACAGCACAGATACGCAGTATTTT. This sequence encodes CATGLYSTDTQYF.

Comments on this clone: This CDR3 is also generated by other DNA sequences in the sample. The J gene is TRBJ1-2, the V gene TRBV6-5; 12 bases agree with TRBD1. The V segment lost 2 bases and the J segment 8 bases; nucleotides outside the gene matches: 3. In germline, CDR1 is MNHEY, CDR2 SVGAGI. This CDR3 contains 14 residues. The CDR3 reads CASSYGDRGRGYTF. The DNA of the CDR3 is TGTGCCAGCAGTTACGGGGACAGGGGGCGAGGCTACACCTTC.

This clone was seen only a few times. The rearrangement links TRBV6-5 to TRBJ1-5; 7 nucleotides align to TRBD1. With 6 bases clipped from V and 0 bases from J, the junction kept 2 bases outside the gene matches. The CDR3 extends over 14 amino acids. The germline gives CDR1 MNHEY, CDR2 SVGAGI. The CDR3 loop reads CASSYRGSNQPQHF. The CDR3 nucleotides are TGTGCCAGCAGCTACAGGGGTAGCAATCAGCCCCAGCATTTT.

This clone has only a few counts. The V and J genes are TRBV7-2 and TRBJ2-2, with TRBD1 identical over 8 bases. The V and J ends lost 1 base and 3 bases, in that order; junction bases with no gene match: 1. Germline V lookup: CDR1 SGHTA, CDR2 FQGNSA. This CDR3 has 15 amino acids. CDR3 coding DNA: TGTGCCAGCAGCTTAGGGACAGGGTACACCGGGGAGCTGTTTTTT. Translating it yields CASSLGTGYTGELFF. The whole variable domain, filled in from reference TRBV7-2 and TRBJ2-2, reads GAGVSQSPSNKVTEKGKDVELRCDPISGHTALYWYRQSLGQGLEFLIYFQGNSAPDKSGLPSDRFSAERTGGSVSTLTIQRTQQEDSAVYLCASSLGTGYTGELFFGEGSRLTVL.

The chain recombines TRBV6-4 with TRBJ2-2; D gene ambiguous. Per the germline V gene, CDR1 is MRHNA and CDR2 is SNTAGT. CDR3 size: 13 residues. The V end was cut by 3 bases, the J end by 6 bases, with 8 bases between. As DNA, the CDR3 is TGTGCCAGCAGTGAAGTCGGTTCCGGGGAGCTGTTTTTT. It specifies CASSEVGSGELFF.

The chain employs TRBV6-1 and TRBJ1-2; the match to TRBD1 covers 8 bases. The J segment lost 6 bases and the V segment lost 5 bases, leaving 5 bases of the junction unmatched. The germline V gene has CDR1 MNHNS and CDR2 SASEGT. The CDR3 is made up of 13 amino acids. The CDR3 DNA reads TGTGCCAGCAGTTTAACAGGGGGTAATGGCTACACCTTC. As protein: CASSLTGGNGYTF.

The genes are TRBV27 and TRBJ1-2; D ambiguous. Germline CDR1 reads MNHEY; CDR2 reads SMNVEV (reference sequence). The germline V and J ends were trimmed by 2 bases and 2 bases, with 15 bases remaining between them. This CDR3 spans 16 amino acids. Here the CDR3 DNA reads TGTGCCAGCAGTTTAGGAGGTCGCAGGCTAAACTATGGCTACACCTTC. Its protein product is CASSLGGRRLNYGYTF.

The chain couples TRBV7-3 to TRBJ2-3; 7 nucleotides agree with TRBD1. The CDR3 loop spans 16 amino acids. The germline CDR1 and CDR2 sequences are SGHTA and FQGTGA. J was trimmed by 1 base and V by 2 bases; bases with no gene match: 6. CDR3 region: CASSLEQGVGTDTQYF. In nucleotides, the CDR3 is TGTGCCAGCAGCTTAGAGCAGGGGGTTGGCACAGATACGCAGTATTTT.

This sequence joins TRBV5-1 and TRBJ2-7, with a tentative D call TRBD1 (7 bases). The CDR3 loop spans 15 amino acids. Per the germline V gene, CDR1 is SGHRS and CDR2 is YFSETQ. V was shortened by 4 bases and J by 6 bases, with 20 bases between the two germline ends. CDR3 sequence reads: CASSPRGEALAEQYF. The CDR3 region has the DNA TGCGCCAGCAGCCCCAGGGGGGAGGCCCTAGCCGAGCAGTACTTC.

The chain combines TRBV7-6 with TRBJ2-1, with 15 positions matching TRBD2. The CDR3 sequence is 16 residues long. The V gene end was trimmed by 6 bases and the J gene end by 10 bases; junction bases not matched to a gene: 10. CDR1 is SGHVS, CDR2 FNYEAQ, per germline. In DNA form, the CDR3 reads TGTGCCAGCAGTCCTGGACTAGCGGGAGGGCCAGCAGAGCAGTTCTTC. This encodes CASSPGLAGGPAEQFF.

The chain joins TRBV18 to TRBJ2-1, with 10 bases matching TRBD2. Germline CDR1 is KGHSH and CDR2 is LQKENI. Unmatched junction bases numbered 6, after V lost 1 base and J lost 6 bases. The CDR3 runs to 16 residues. CDR3 residues: CASSPQASGSFNEQFF. In DNA form, the CDR3 reads TGTGCCAGCTCACCACAGGCTAGCGGGAGTTTCAATGAGCAGTTCTTC. The whole variable domain, filled in from reference TRBV18 and TRBJ2-1, reads NAGVMQNPRHLVRRRGQEARLRCSPMKGHSHVYWYRQLPEEGLKFMVYLQKENIIDESGMPKERFSAEFPKEGPSILRIQQVVRGDSAAYFCASSPQASGSFNEQFFGPGTRLTVL.

The V call is TRBV7-2, the J call TRBJ2-1, with TRBD2 identical over 8 bases. V lost 5 bases and J lost 7; bases outside the gene matches: 10. The CDR3 contains 15 residues. Germline CDR1 and CDR2: SGHTA and FQGNSA. DNA of the CDR3: TGTGCCAGCAGCCCTACAAGGACTAGCTGGAATGAGCAGTTCTTC. Protein: CASSPTRTSWNEQFF.

The table lists this clone with a few counts. V gene TRBV30 combines with J gene TRBJ2-3, with 8 bases identical to TRBD2. This CDR3 has 15 residues. Germline V lookup: CDR1 GTSNPN, CDR2 SVGIG (reference sequence). V shed 2 bases and J 6 bases; nucleotides not matched to a gene: 10. CDR3 in amino acids: CAWSRVAGRRDTQYF. The DNA for the CDR3 is TGTGCCTGGAGTCGGGTAGCGGGACGGCGGGATACGCAGTATTTT.

The rearrangement uses TRBV21-1 and TRBJ1-1. TRBV21-1 has pseudogene status. CDR3 length equals 14 residues. The CDR3 sequence is CASSKGGVTGEAFF. CDR3 in DNA: TGTGCCAGCAGCAAAGGGGGGGTAACAGGTGAAGCTTTCTTT.

The chain has TRBV3-1 (or the pseudogene TRBV3-2) and TRBJ2-2; a possible D gene is TRBD1 (5 bases). This CDR3 has 12 residues. Germline CDR1 is LGHDT and CDR2 is YNNKEL (reference sequence). The V end lost 4 bases, the J end lost 6 bases, and 6 bases lay between the germline ends. The CDR3 nucleotides are TGTGCCAGCAGCCTCAGGGCCGGGGAGCTGTTTTTT. Protein sequence: CASSLRAGELFF.

The V and J genes are TRBV7-6 and TRBJ2-7, with TRBD2 identical over 9 bases. The CDR3 spans 16 residues. Germline V CDR1 and CDR2: SGHVS, FNYEAQ. Trimming at V came to 8 bases and at J to 2 bases, leaving 13 bases not matched to a gene. The CDR3 coding sequence is TGTGCCAGCGCTGGGCTAGCGGGACCAAAGCCCTACGAGCAGTACTTC. Encoded protein: CASAGLAGPKPYEQYF.

The J gene is TRBJ1-2, the V gene TRBV4-1; no definite D call. The germline CDR1 and CDR2 sequences are MGHRA and YSYEKL. Between the trimmed V and J ends, which lost 1 base and 6 bases, there was a span of 18 bases. The CDR3 is made up of 16 amino acids. The CDR3 is CASSQGRTGGYDGYTF. CDR3 DNA sequence: TGCGCCAGCAGCCAAGGTCGGACCGGAGGGTACGATGGCTACACCTTC.

The chain uses TRBV5-5 and TRBJ2-2; 7 nucleotides match TRBD1. The CDR3 is made up of 16 amino acids. Trimming cost V 3 bases and J 3 bases; bases outside gene matches: 8. Germline CDR1 SGHKS, CDR2 YYEKEE (reference sequence). The CDR3 nucleotides read TGTGCCAGCAGCTCACTAGACAGGGTATACACCGGGGAGCTGTTTTTT. Its translation is CASSSLDRVYTGELFF.

The chain joins TRBV7-2 to TRBJ2-7; 8 nucleotides align to TRBD2. The CDR3 is 17 residues long. Germline CDR1 SGHTA, CDR2 FQGNSA. V was pared by 5 bases and J by 4 bases, with 16 bases of the junction left unmatched. CDR3: CASSQDAAGGLTYEQYF. CDR3 nucleotide sequence: TGTGCCAGCAGCCAGGATGCGGCGGGAGGCTTAACGTACGAGCAGTACTTC.

V is TRBV3-1 (or the pseudogene TRBV3-2) and J is TRBJ2-7; tentatively, D is TRBD1 (5 bases). The CDR3 loop spans 15 amino acids. From germline, CDR1 is LGHDT and CDR2 YNNKEL (reference sequence). The ends were cut back, 0 bases at V and 3 bases at J, with 12 bases in the middle. CDR3 in amino acids: CASSQDRQTHYEQYF. CDR3 coding DNA: TGTGCCAGCAGCCAAGATCGACAGACCCACTACGAGCAGTACTTC.

The V and J genes are TRBV11-3 and TRBJ2-2; TRBD2 is a possible D gene (6 bases). Germline assignment: CDR1 SGHNT and CDR2 YENEEA. The CDR3 length is 14 residues. Trimming cost V 5 bases and J 7 bases, with 14 bases left between them. CDR3 nucleotides: TGTGCCAGCAGCGGGGGGACCACGGGCGGGGAGCTGTTTTTT. It translates to CASSGGTTGGELFF.

The chain carries TRBV27 and TRBJ2-1; weak D call: TRBD1 (6 bases). Germline-derived CDR1 and CDR2 are MNHEY and SMNVEV (reference sequence). Between the trimmed V and J ends, which lost 9 bases and 3 bases, there was a span of 18 bases. The length of the CDR3 is 15 residues. CDR3 residues: CASKPGSRGYNEQFF. The CDR3 DNA is TGTGCCAGTAAACCGGGGAGCAGGGGCTACAATGAGCAGTTCTTC.

This chain connects TRBV7-9 to TRBJ1-5, with D uncertain. This CDR3 region has 14 residues. The V end was cut by 5 bases, the J end by 6 bases, with 14 bases between. CDR1 is SEHNR and CDR2 is FQNEAQ in the germline V gene (reference sequence). The CDR3 coding sequence is TGTGCCAGCAGCCCCGGAGGCGAAATTCAGCCCCAGCATTTT. Translation gives CASSPGGEIQPQHF.

CDR3 DNA: TGCGCCAGCAGCTTAGCCATGACTGATAACTATGGCTACACCTTC. Its translation is CASSLAMTDNYGYTF. The V gene is TRBV5-1, the J gene TRBJ1-2; D gene ambiguous. Germline V gene data show CDR1 as SGHRS and CDR2 as YFSETQ. V lost 2 bases and J 1 base, leaving 12 bases between the germline ends. The CDR3 extends over 15 amino acids. The full variable domain, rest sourced from reference TRBV5-1 and TRBJ1-2, is KAGVTQTPRYLIKTRGQQVTLSCSPISGHRSVSWYQQTPGQGLQFLFEYFSETQRNKGNFPGRFSGRQFSNSRSEMNVSTLELGDSALYLCASSLAMTDNYGYTFGSGTRLTVV.